Below, 18 T cell receptor beta chains from the same sample are listed, as sequenced in a study of shared clonotypes between healthy human individuals. Sequencing used immunoSEQ multiplex PCR; TCRdb keeps in-frame clones, though not all of them. The data hold roughly 550,000 clones, with around 95% observed a single time. Naive CD8 cells lacked CD45RO, underwent positive selection for CCR7 and left out terminally differentiated effector memory CD45RA+ cells. Material: naive CD8+ T cells sorted from blood. Receptors were obtained from a young woman in good health.

The chain uses TRBV6-1 and TRBJ2-7, with 9 bases aligning to TRBD1. Trimming at V came to 4 bases and at J to 3 bases, leaving 10 bases not matched to a gene. The CDR3 length is 16 residues. Germline V gene lookup returns CDR1 MNHNS and CDR2 SASEGT. Written as DNA, the CDR3 is TGTGCCAGCAGTGCCGTCCCCGGGACAGGGTACTACGAGCAGTACTTC. Its protein product is CASSAVPGTGYYEQYF.

This rearrangement joins TRBV15 to TRBJ2-1; a weak D match, TRBD2 (5 bases). Germline loops: CDR1 LNHNV, CDR2 YYDKDF (reference sequence). The CDR3 extends over 17 amino acids. V was cut by 0 bases and J by 6 bases, with 18 bases left in between. The chain's CDR3 is CATSREPSSLAINEQFF. DNA of the CDR3: TGTGCCACCAGCAGAGAACCGAGTTCTCTAGCAATCAATGAGCAGTTCTTC.

The rearrangement joins TRBV15 to TRBJ2-1, with D perhaps matching TRBD2 (6 bases). The CDR3 is 17 residues long. Germline CDR1 LNHNV, CDR2 YYDKDF (reference sequence). Trimming took 5 bases from V and 9 from J, leaving 26 bases between them. DNA for the CDR3: TGTGCCACCAGCTCAATAGGAGGGACTCCAGGTTTACCTGAGCAGTTCTTC. Protein product: CATSSIGGTPGLPEQFF.

The V call is TRBV2, the J call TRBJ2-7, with 10 bases aligning to TRBD2. With 6 bases clipped from V and 0 bases from J, the junction kept 5 bases outside the gene matches. This CDR3 region has 15 residues. Germline assignment: CDR1 SNHLY and CDR2 FYNNEI. The CDR3 DNA reads as TGTGCCAGCAGAGGACTAGCGGTGAGCTCCTACGAGCAGTACTTC. This translates into CASRGLAVSSYEQYF.

This clone showed up just once. This chain uses TRBV27 with TRBJ2-5; no clear D. Trimming left V 2 bases short and J 5 bases short, with 18 bases between. Germline V gene lookup returns CDR1 MNHEY and CDR2 SMNVEV (reference sequence). The CDR3 spans 16 residues. CDR3 sequence reads: CASSLIPGGVGETQYF. The DNA for the CDR3 is TGTGCCAGCAGTTTAATACCGGGCGGCGTTGGGGAGACCCAGTACTTC.

This chain links TRBV27 with TRBJ2-7; 11 bases are a match to TRBD2. CDR3 length: 14 residues. J gave up 7 bases and V 6 bases, and 8 bases lay outside the gene matches. Germline CDR1 reads MNHEY; CDR2 reads SMNVEV (reference sequence). The CDR3 sequence is CASRNSGRAREQYF. Here the CDR3 DNA reads TGTGCCAGCAGGAATAGCGGGAGGGCTCGGGAGCAGTACTTC.

The J gene is TRBJ2-7, the V gene TRBV5-8, with D perhaps given as TRBD1 or TRBD2 (5 bases each). The CDR3 loop spans 12 amino acids. V gave up 3 bases and J gave up 3 bases, with 7 bases separating them. Looked up from germline, CDR1 is SGHTS and CDR2 is YDEGEE. The CDR3 DNA is TGTGCCAGCAGCTCGGGGCTCTACGAGCAGTACTTC. It yields the protein CASSSGLYEQYF.

This clone was seen a single time. Here the CDR3 reads CASRTASGSSYEQYF. DNA for the CDR3: TGTGCCAGCAGAACGGCTAGCGGGAGCTCCTACGAGCAGTACTTC. The chain is built from TRBV2 and TRBJ2-5; TRBD2 aligns across 10 bases. The last part of the DNA fits TRBJ2-7 better; the J call may be wrong. The CDR3 is made up of 15 amino acids. Germline assignment: CDR1 SNHLY and CDR2 FYNNEI.

The gene calls are TRBV10-1 and TRBJ2-5; 9 bases map to TRBD2. The tail of the sequence fits TRBJ2-7 better, so the J call may be wrong. This CDR3 region has 15 residues. CDR1 and CDR2 (germline): WNHNN, SYGVQD (reference sequence). CDR3 loop: CASSERLAGSYEQYF. The CDR3 nucleotides read TGCGCCAGCAGTGAGAGGCTAGCGGGATCCTACGAGCAGTACTTC.

The chain couples TRBV27 to TRBJ2-2; TRBD1 agrees at 9 bases. The germline V gene encodes CDR1 MNHEY and CDR2 SMNVEV (reference sequence). This CDR3 is 15 amino acids long. The trim removed 5 bases at V and 5 bases at J, leaving 6 bases unmatched. The CDR3 region is CASSPTTGGTGELFF. In DNA form, the CDR3 reads TGTGCCAGCAGTCCCACGACAGGGGGGACCGGGGAGCTGTTTTTT.

Regarding this clone: Other nucleotide sequences from this sample produce the same CDR3. CDR3 nucleotide sequence: TGTGCCAGCAGTTTTCAGGGTTCCTACGAGCAGTACTTC. Protein: CASSFQGSYEQYF. The chain carries TRBV28 and TRBJ2-7; D perhaps matches TRBD1 (5 bases). CDR1 is MDHEN, CDR2 SYDVKM, per germline. The CDR3 contains 13 residues. V was pared by 3 bases and J by 1 base, with 7 bases between.

The V gene is TRBV5-4, the J gene TRBJ2-1; D is ambiguous. Germline V gene data show CDR1 as SGHNT and CDR2 as YYREEE (reference sequence). Trimming took 4 bases from V and 7 from J, leaving 12 bases between them. This CDR3 has 13 residues. The CDR3 region is CASSGPSENEQFF. The CDR3 nucleotides read TGTGCCAGCAGCGGGCCTAGTGAGAATGAGCAGTTCTTC.

V gene TRBV5-6 combines with J gene TRBJ2-5; 7 nucleotides agree with TRBD1. Germline V gene lookup returns CDR1 SGHDT and CDR2 YYEEEE. V lost 3 bases and J lost 4; bases outside the gene matches: 3. The CDR3 spans 13 residues. The CDR3 reads CASSSNRGETQYF. CDR3 nucleotide sequence: TGTGCCAGCAGCTCCAACAGGGGAGAGACCCAGTACTTC. Full variable domain (remainder filled in from reference TRBV5-6 and TRBJ2-5): DAGVTQSPTHLIKTRGQQVTLRCSPKSGHDTVSWYQQALGQGPQFIFQYYEEEERQRGNFPDRFSGHQFPNYSSELNVNALLLGDSALYLCASSSNRGETQYFGPGTRLLVL.

V and J are TRBV11-2 and TRBJ2-2; 7 bases fit TRBD1. V gave up 3 bases and J gave up 3 bases; unmatched junction bases: 16. CDR1 and CDR2 from the germline V gene are SGHAT and FQNNGV. The CDR3 totals 19 residues. The CDR3 protein is CASSFGRGRGSRHTGELFF. Here the CDR3 DNA reads TGTGCCAGCAGCTTCGGAAGGGGGCGAGGGAGTCGTCACACCGGGGAGCTGTTTTTT.

The chain links TRBV28 to TRBJ1-3; 12 positions agree with TRBD1. Germline CDR1 reads MDHEN; CDR2 reads SYDVKM. CDR3 length: 19 amino acids. The ends lost 1 base at V and 3 bases at J; junction bases unmatched: 10. In DNA form, the CDR3 reads TGTGCCAGCAGTTTATCCCCGGGACAGGGGGCCGTTTTTGGAAACACCATATATTTT. Its translation: CASSLSPGQGAVFGNTIYF.

The rearrangement links TRBV6-6 to TRBJ2-1; weak D call: TRBD2 (5 bases). Germline V gene data show CDR1 as MNHNY and CDR2 as SVGAGI (reference sequence). The CDR3 spans 14 residues. Trimming removed 0 bases at V and 8 bases at J, with 11 bases between. The chain's CDR3 is CASSYSMVGDEQFF. CDR3 DNA: TGTGCCAGCAGTTACTCGATGGTCGGGGATGAGCAGTTCTTC.

The chain combines TRBV5-1 with TRBJ2-5; 13 nucleotides line up with TRBD2. This CDR3 comprises 16 residues. Germline CDR1 is SGHRS and CDR2 is YFSETQ. After removal of 4 bases from V and 2 bases from J, the junction contained 5 bases not matched to a gene. Written as DNA, the CDR3 is TGCGCCAGCAGCCGGGGACTAGCGGGACTTCAAGAGACCCAGTACTTC. The encoded protein is CASSRGLAGLQETQYF.

The genes are TRBV19 and TRBJ2-3, with 10 nucleotides matching TRBD2. V trimming: 3 bases; J trimming: 0 bases; junction bases outside the gene matches: 3. The CDR3 consists of 16 residues. CDR1 is LNHDA and CDR2 is SQIVND in the germline V gene (reference sequence). The CDR3: CASSMASGGSTDTQYF. The CDR3 DNA reads as TGTGCCAGTAGTATGGCTAGCGGGGGAAGCACAGATACGCAGTATTTT.